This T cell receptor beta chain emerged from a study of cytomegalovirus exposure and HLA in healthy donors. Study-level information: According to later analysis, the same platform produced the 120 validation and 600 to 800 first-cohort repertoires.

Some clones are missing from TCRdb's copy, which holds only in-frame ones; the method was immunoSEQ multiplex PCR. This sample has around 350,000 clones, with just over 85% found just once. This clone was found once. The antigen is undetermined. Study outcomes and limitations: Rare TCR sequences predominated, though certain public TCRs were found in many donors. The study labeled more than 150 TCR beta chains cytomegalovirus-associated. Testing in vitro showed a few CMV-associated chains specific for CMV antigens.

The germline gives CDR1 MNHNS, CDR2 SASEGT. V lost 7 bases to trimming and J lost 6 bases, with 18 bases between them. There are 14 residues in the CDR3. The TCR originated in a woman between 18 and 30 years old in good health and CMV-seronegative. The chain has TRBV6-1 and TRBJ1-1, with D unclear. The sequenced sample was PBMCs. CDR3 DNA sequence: TGTGCCAGCAAGTTGAAGGCGGTAGAAGCTGAAGCTTTCTTT. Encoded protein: CASKLKAVEAEAFF.